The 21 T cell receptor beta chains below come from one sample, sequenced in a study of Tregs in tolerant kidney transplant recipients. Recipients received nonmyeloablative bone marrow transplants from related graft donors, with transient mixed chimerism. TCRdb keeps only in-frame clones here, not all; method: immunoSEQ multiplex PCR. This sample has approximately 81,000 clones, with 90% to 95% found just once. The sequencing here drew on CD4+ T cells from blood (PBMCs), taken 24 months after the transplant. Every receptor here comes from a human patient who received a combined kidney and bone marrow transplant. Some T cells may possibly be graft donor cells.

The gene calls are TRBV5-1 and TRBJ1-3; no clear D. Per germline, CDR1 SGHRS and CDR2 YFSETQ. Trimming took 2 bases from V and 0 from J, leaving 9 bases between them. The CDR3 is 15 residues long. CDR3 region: CASSLAALSGNTIYF. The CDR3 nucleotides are TGCGCCAGCAGCTTAGCGGCCCTCTCTGGAAACACCATATATTTT.

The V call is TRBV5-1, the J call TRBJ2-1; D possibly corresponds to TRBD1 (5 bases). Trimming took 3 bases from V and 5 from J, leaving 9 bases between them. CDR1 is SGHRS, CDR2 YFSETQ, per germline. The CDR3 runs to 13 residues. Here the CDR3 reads CASSSTVHNEQFF. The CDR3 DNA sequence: TGCGCCAGCAGCTCGACAGTGCACAATGAGCAGTTCTTC.

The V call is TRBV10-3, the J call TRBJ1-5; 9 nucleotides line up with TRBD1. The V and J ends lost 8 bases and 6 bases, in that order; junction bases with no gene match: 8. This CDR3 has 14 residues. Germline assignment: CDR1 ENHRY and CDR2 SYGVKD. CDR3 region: CAISAGQGPQPQHF. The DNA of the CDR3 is TGTGCCATCTCAGCGGGACAGGGCCCTCAGCCCCAGCATTTT.

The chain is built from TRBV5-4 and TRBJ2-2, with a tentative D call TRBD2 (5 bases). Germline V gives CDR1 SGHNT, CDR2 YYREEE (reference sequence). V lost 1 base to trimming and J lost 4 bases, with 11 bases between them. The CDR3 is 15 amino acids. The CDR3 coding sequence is TGTGCCAGCAGCTTGCACGCCGCGGGCACCGGGGAGCTGTTTTTT. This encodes CASSLHAAGTGELFF.

CDR3 DNA: TGTGCCATCAACGGACAGAAGAACACTGAAGCTTTCTTT. The encoded protein is CAINGQKNTEAFF. V is TRBV10-3 and J is TRBJ1-1; weak D call: TRBD1 (6 bases). Trimming removed 7 bases from V and 1 base from J, with 10 bases in between. Per the germline V gene, CDR1 is ENHRY and CDR2 is SYGVKD. The length of the CDR3 is 13 residues.

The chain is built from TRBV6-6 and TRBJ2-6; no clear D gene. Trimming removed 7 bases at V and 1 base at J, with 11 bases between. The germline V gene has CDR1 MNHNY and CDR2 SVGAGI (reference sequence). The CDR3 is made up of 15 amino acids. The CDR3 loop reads CASISVLSGANVLTF. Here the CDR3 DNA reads TGTGCCAGCATTTCCGTTTTGTCTGGGGCCAACGTCCTGACTTTC.

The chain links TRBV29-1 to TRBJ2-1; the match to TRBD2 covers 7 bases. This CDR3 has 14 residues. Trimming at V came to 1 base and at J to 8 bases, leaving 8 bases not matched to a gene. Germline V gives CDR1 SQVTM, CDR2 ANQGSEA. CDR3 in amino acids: CSVEGTRAVDEQFF. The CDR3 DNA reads TGCAGCGTTGAAGGGACTAGAGCTGTGGATGAGCAGTTCTTC.

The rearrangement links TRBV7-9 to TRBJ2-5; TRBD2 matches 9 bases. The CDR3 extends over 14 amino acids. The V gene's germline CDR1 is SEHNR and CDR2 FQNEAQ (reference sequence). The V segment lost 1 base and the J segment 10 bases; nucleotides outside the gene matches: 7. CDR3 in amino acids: CASSLGGSGGFQYF. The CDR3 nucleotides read TGTGCCAGCAGCTTAGGGGGTAGCGGGGGTTTCCAGTACTTC.

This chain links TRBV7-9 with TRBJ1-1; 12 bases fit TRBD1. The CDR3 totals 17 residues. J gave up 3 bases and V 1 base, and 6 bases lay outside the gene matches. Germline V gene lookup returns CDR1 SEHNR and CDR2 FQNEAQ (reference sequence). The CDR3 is CASSLGDRGLRDTEAFF. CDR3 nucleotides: TGTGCCAGCAGCTTAGGGGACAGGGGGCTCCGGGACACTGAAGCTTTCTTT.

For the CDR3, the DNA is TGTGCCAGCAGCTTAGGCCTAACAGGGTCCACCGGGGAGCTGTTTTTT. Translated: CASSLGLTGSTGELFF. The rearrangement uses TRBV11-1 and TRBJ2-2, with D possibly being TRBD1 (6 bases). Trimming took off 1 base at V and 4 bases at J, with 13 bases between the two ends. This CDR3 contains 16 residues. Germline V gene data show CDR1 as SGHAT and CDR2 as FQDESV (reference sequence).

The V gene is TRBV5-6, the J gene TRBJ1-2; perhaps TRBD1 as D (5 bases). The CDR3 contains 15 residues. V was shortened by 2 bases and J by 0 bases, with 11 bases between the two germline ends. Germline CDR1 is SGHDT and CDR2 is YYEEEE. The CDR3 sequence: CASSFAGGPNYGYTF. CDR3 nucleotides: TGTGCCAGCAGCTTCGCGGGGGGACCTAACTATGGCTACACCTTC.

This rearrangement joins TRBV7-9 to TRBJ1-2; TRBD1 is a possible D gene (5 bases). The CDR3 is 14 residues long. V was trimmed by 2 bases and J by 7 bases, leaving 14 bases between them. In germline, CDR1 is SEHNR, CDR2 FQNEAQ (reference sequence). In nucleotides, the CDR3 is TGTGCCAGCAGCTTACAGACAGTTCCCCTTGGCTACACCTTC. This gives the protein CASSLQTVPLGYTF.

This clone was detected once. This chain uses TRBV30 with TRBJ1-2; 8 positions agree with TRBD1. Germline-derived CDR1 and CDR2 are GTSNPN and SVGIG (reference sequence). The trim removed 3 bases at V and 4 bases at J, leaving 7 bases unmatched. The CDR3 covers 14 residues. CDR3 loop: CAWSRTGKAYGYTF. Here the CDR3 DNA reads TGTGCCTGGAGCCGGACAGGGAAGGCCTATGGCTACACCTTC.

The CDR3 bases are TGCGCCAGCAGTCATACGTCATACGGGGACAGGGAGGAGTCAAATGAGCAGTTCTTC. Its translation is CASSHTSYGDREESNEQFF. The V and J genes are TRBV23-1 and TRBJ2-1, with 9 nucleotides matching TRBD1. TRBV23-1 falls under the ORF class, with uncertain function. With 3 bases clipped from V and 7 bases from J, the junction kept 19 bases outside the gene matches. This CDR3 is built from 19 residues.

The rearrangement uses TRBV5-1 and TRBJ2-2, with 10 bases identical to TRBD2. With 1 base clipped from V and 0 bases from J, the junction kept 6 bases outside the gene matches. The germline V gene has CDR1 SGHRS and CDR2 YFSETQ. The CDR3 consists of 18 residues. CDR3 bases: TGCGCCAGCAGCTTGAATCCTAGCGGGGGCGCGAACACCGGGGAGCTGTTTTTT. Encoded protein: CASSLNPSGGANTGELFF.

CDR3 in amino acids: CASSPDRGPNYEQYF. The CDR3 DNA follows: TGTGCCAGCAGCCCTGACAGGGGGCCCAACTACGAGCAGTACTTC. The chain couples TRBV7-2 to TRBJ2-7; 10 bases are a match to TRBD1. This CDR3 is 15 amino acids long. Looked up from germline, CDR1 is SGHTA and CDR2 is FQGNSA. V was clipped by 5 bases and J by 3 bases; unmatched bases: 7.

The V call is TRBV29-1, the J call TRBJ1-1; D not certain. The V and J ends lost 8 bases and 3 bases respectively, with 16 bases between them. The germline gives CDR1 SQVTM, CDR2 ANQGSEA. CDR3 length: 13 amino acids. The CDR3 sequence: CSTRIGGDTEAFF. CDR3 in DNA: TGCAGCACCCGAATCGGCGGGGACACTGAAGCTTTCTTT.

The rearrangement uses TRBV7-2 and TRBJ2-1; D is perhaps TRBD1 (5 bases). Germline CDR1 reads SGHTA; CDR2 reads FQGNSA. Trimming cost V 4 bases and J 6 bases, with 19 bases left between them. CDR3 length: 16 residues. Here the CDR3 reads CASSSTSLGVRNEQFF. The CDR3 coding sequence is TGTGCCAGCAGCTCGACCTCCCTAGGGGTTCGCAATGAGCAGTTCTTC.

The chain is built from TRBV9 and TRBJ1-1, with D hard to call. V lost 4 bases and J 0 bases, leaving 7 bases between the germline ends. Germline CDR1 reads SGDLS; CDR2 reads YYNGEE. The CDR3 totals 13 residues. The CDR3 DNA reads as TGTGCCAGCAGCCCCGGGTTGAACACTGAAGCTTTCTTT. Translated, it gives CASSPGLNTEAFF.

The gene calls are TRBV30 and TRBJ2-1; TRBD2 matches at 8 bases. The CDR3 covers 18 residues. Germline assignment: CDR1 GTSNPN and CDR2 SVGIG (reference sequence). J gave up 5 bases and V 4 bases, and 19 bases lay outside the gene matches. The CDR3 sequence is CAWTPHWLTGGPDNEQFF. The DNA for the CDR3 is TGTGCCTGGACCCCACATTGGTTAACGGGGGGGCCGGACAATGAGCAGTTCTTC.

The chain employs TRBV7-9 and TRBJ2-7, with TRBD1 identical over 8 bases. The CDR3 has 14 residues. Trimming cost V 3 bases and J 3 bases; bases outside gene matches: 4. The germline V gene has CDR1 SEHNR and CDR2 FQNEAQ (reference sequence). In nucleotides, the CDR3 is TGTGCCAGCAGCTTCGGGACAGGACTCTACGAGCAGTACTTC. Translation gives CASSFGTGLYEQYF.